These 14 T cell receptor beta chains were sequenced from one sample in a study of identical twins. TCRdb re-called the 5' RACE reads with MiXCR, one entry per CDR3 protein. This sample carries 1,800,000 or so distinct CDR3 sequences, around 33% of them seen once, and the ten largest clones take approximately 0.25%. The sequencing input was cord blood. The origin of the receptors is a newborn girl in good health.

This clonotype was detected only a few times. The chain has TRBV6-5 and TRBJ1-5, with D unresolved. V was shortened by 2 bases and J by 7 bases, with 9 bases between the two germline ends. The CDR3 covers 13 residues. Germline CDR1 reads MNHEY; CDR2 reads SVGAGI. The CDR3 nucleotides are TGTGCCAGCAGTTACGGCCCGGTGCAGCCCCAGCATTTT. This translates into CASSYGPVQPQHF.

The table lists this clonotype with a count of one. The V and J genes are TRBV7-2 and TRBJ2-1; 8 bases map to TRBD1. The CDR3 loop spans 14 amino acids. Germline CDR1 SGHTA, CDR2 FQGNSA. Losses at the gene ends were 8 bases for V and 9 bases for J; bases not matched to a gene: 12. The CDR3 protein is CASSPGQGYGEQFF. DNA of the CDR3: TGTGCCAGCTCACCAGGACAGGGCTATGGTGAGCAGTTCTTC.

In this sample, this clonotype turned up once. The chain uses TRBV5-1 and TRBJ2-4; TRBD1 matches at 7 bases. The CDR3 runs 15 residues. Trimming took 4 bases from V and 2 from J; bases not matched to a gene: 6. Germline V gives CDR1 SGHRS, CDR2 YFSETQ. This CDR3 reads CASSLPGGSKNIQYF. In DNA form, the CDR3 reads TGCGCCAGCAGCCTTCCAGGGGGATCCAAAAACATTCAGTACTTC.

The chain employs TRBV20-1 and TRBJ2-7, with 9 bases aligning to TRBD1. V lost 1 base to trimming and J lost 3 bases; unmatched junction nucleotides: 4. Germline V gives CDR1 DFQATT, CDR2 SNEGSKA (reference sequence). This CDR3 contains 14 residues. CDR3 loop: CSARVETGGYEQYF. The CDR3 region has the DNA TGCAGTGCTAGAGTGGAGACAGGGGGCTACGAGCAGTACTTC.

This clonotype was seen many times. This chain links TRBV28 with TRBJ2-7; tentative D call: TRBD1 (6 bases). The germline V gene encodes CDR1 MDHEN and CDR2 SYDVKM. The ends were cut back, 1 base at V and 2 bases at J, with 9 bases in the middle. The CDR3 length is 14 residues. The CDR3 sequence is CASSLLGTTYEQYF. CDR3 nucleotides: TGTGCCAGCAGTTTATTGGGGACAACCTACGAGCAGTACTTC. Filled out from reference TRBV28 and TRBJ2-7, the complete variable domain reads DVKVTQSSRYLVKRTGEKVFLECVQDMDHENMFWYRQDPGLGLRLIYFSYDVKMKEKGDIPEGYSVSREKKERFSLILESASTNQTSMYLCASSLLGTTYEQYFGPGTRLTVT.

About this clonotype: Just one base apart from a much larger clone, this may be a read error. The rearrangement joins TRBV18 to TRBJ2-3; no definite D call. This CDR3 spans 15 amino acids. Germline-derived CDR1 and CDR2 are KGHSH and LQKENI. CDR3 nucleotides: TGTGCCGGCTCACCACCAAGGGCCCTCAGAGATACGCAGTATTTT. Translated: CAGSPPRALRDTQYF.

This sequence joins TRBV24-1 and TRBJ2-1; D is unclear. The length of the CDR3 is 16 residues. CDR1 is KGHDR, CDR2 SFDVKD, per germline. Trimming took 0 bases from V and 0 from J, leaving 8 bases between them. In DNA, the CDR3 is TGTGCCACCAGTGATTTGAAGATTACCTCCTACAATGAGCAGTTCTTC. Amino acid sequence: CATSDLKITSYNEQFF.

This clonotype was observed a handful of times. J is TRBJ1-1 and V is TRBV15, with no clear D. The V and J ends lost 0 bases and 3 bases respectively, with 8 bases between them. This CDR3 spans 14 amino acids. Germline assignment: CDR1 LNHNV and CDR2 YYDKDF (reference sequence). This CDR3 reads CATSRDRVHTEAFF. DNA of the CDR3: TGTGCCACCAGCAGAGATAGGGTGCACACTGAAGCTTTCTTT.

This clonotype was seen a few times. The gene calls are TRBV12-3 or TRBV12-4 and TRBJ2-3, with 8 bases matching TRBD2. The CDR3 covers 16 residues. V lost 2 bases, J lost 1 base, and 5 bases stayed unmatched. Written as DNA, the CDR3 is TGTGCCAGCAGTTTAAGGCGGGGGGCCGGCACAGATACGCAGTATTTT. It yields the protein CASSLRRGAGTDTQYF.

The CDR3 loop is CASSLSPRGAGEQFF. Written as DNA, the CDR3 is TGTGCCAGCAGTTTATCCCCTCGTGGTGCGGGTGAGCAGTTCTTC. The V and J genes are TRBV27 and TRBJ2-1; possible D gene TRBD2, 5 bases. Germline-derived CDR1 and CDR2 are MNHEY and SMNVEV (reference sequence). The CDR3 is made up of 15 amino acids. V was clipped by 0 bases and J by 9 bases, with 15 bases between them.

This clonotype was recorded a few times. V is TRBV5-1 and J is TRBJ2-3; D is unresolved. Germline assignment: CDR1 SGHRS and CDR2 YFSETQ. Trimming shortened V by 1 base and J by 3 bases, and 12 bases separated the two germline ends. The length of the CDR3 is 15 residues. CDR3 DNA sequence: TGCGCCAGCAGCTTGAATAGTGTCCCGACAGATACGCAGTATTTT. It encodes CASSLNSVPTDTQYF.

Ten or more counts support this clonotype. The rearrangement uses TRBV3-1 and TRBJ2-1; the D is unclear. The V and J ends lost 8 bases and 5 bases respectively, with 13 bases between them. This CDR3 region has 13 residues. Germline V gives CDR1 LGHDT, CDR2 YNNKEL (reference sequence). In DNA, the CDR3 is TGTGCCAGCTTCTCGGCGATCCACAATGAGCAGTTCTTC. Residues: CASFSAIHNEQFF.

CDR3 in amino acids: CASSLIGTKYDEQFF. CDR3 coding DNA: TGTGCCAGCAGCTTAATCGGGACCAAGTACGATGAGCAGTTCTTC. The rearrangement uses TRBV7-2 and TRBJ2-1; D possibly matches TRBD1 or TRBD2 (5 bases each). Between the trimmed V and J ends, which lost 2 bases and 8 bases, there was a span of 16 bases. The CDR3 loop spans 15 amino acids. CDR1 and CDR2 (germline): SGHTA, FQGNSA.

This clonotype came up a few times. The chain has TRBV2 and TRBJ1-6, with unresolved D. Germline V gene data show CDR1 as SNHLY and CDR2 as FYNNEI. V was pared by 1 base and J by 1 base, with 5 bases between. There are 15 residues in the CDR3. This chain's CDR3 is CASSEVWSYNSPLHF. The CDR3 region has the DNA TGTGCCAGCAGTGAAGTGTGGTCCTATAATTCACCCCTCCACTTT.